This T cell receptor (beta chain) was obtained from a study of T cell repertoires in cytomegalovirus infection. TCRdb reanalysed the reads using MiXCR and keeps one entry per CDR3 protein. The sample contains a few hundred thousand distinct CDR3 sequences, 22% of which appear only once. CDR1 and CDR2 (germline): MDHEN, SYDVKM. This CDR3 region has 16 residues. The V gene end was trimmed by 4 bases and the J gene end by 4 bases; junction bases not matched to a gene: 7. This clonotype was counted between two and nine times. This receptor was taken from a human donor in good health (CMV status not recorded). Some clones in this sample may be carry-over from other donors' samples. This chain links TRBV28 with TRBJ2-6, with 7 bases fitting TRBD1. The sequenced sample consisted of CD8+ T cells from PBMCs. As DNA, the CDR3 is TGTGCCAGCAGTTCTACAGGGGAAGGGGGGGCCAACGTCCTGACTTTC. Protein: CASSSTGEGGANVLTF.